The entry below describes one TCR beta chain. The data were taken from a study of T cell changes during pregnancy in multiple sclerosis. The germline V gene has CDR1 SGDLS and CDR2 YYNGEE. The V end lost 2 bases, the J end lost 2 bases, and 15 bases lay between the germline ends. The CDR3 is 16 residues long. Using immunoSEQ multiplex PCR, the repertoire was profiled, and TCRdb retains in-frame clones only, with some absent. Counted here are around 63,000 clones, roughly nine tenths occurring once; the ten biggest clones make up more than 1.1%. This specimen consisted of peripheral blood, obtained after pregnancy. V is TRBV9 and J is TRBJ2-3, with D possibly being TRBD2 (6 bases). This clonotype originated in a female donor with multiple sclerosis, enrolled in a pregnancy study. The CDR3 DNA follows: TGTGCCAGCAGCGTTGGGGCCCGCGGGACCACAGATACGCAGTATTTT. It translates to CASSVGARGTTDTQYF. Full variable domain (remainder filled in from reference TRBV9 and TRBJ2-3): DSGVTQTPKHLITATGQRVTLRCSPRSGDLSVYWYQQSLDQGLQFLIQYYNGEERAKGNILERFSAQQFPDLHSELNLSSLELGDSALYFCASSVGARGTTDTQYFGPGTRLTVL.